One and the same sample provided the 6 T cell receptor beta chains below, sequenced in a study of CD8+ T cells in alopecia areata. The treatment is: oral pan-JAK inhibitor, 5-10 mg twice daily. Once RNA had been extracted, it was reverse transcribed into cDNA to act as the sequencing template. Sequencing was performed with immunoSEQ multiplex PCR; in TCRdb, only in-frame clones are kept and a portion is missing. Of roughly 99,000 clones listed, roughly 84% are singletons. Sample: CD8+ T cells sorted from blood, taken at week 24, from a patient treated with tofacitinib. The receptor source for this set is a human donor with alopecia areata.

The CDR3 DNA reads as TGTGCCAGCAGCCCCTCCCCGGGATTTTTCCGGGGCGGGGAGCTGTTTTTT. This translates into CASSPSPGFFRGGELFF. J is TRBJ2-2 and V is TRBV7-9; D perhaps matches TRBD2 (5 bases). Looked up from germline, CDR1 is SEHNR and CDR2 is FQNEAQ (reference sequence). Trimming shortened V by 5 bases and J by 7 bases, and 23 bases separated the two germline ends. This CDR3 contains 17 residues.

This chain uses TRBV6-5 with TRBJ2-3; D remains ambiguous. The V and J ends lost 2 bases and 5 bases respectively, with 17 bases between them. The CDR3 has 16 residues. Germline V gives CDR1 MNHEY, CDR2 SVGAGI. DNA of the CDR3: TGTGCCAGCAGTTACGGTCACACTCTCCCAAGAGATACGCAGTATTTT. It yields the protein CASSYGHTLPRDTQYF.

The DNA for the CDR3 is TGTGCCAGCAGCTCGGGACTGATCTCCTACGAGCAGTACTTC. This encodes CASSSGLISYEQYF. V gene TRBV5-6 combines with J gene TRBJ2-7, with D perhaps TRBD2 (6 bases). V shed 3 bases and J shed 0 bases, with 10 bases lying between them. From germline, CDR1 is SGHDT and CDR2 YYEEEE. There are 14 residues in the CDR3.

The rearrangement uses TRBV10-2 and TRBJ1-3; unclear D gene. The germline gives CDR1 WSHSY, CDR2 SAAADI. There are 12 residues in the CDR3. V was cut by 3 bases and J by 4 bases, with 4 bases left in between. The CDR3 here is CASSEFGNTIYF. Here the CDR3 DNA reads TGCGCCAGCAGTGAATTCGGAAACACCATATATTTT.

This clone was counted only a few times. The chain couples TRBV4-3 to TRBJ2-3, with 9 positions matching TRBD2. The ends lost 0 bases at V and 6 bases at J; junction bases unmatched: 4. Germline CDR1 and CDR2: LGHNA and YSLEER. The CDR3 contains 15 residues. Here the CDR3 DNA reads TGCGCCAGCAGCCAAGAATGGACTAGCGCGGATACGCAGTATTTT. Translating it yields CASSQEWTSADTQYF.

The CDR3 region has the DNA TGTGCCAGCAGCTTGTGGGGGGCCCGCACAGATACGCAGTATTTT. This sequence encodes CASSLWGARTDTQYF. V usage is TRBV5-6 and J usage is TRBJ2-3; perhaps D is TRBD1 or TRBD2 (6 bases each). The germline V and J ends were trimmed by 1 base and 1 base, with 10 bases remaining between them. The germline CDR1 and CDR2 sequences are SGHDT and YYEEEE. The CDR3 is made up of 15 amino acids. Combining the CDR3 with reference TRBV5-6 and TRBJ2-3 gives the whole variable domain DAGVTQSPTHLIKTRGQQVTLRCSPKSGHDTVSWYQQALGQGPQFIFQYYEEEERQRGNFPDRFSGHQFPNYSSELNVNALLLGDSALYLCASSLWGARTDTQYFGPGTRLTVL.